One sample yielded the 3 T cell receptor beta chains listed below, sequenced in a study of post-analysis software for immune sequencing data. Study conclusions and caveats: Roughly 5 TRBV segments (TRBV5-6, TRBV5-1 and TRBV20-1 among them) occurred more frequently in patients than in controls.

These TCRs are of unknown antigen specificity. Tagging with unique molecular identifiers was a feature of the TCR beta cDNA libraries. Using its own MiXCR run on the PCR reads, TCRdb lists one record per CDR3 protein. This table holds roughly 730,000 distinct CDR3 sequences, 25% to 30% found once. The sequenced material came from blood. These receptors all come from a girl under 18 with multiple sclerosis.

This chain uses TRBV20-1 with TRBJ1-5; D gene unclear. Germline V CDR1 and CDR2: DFQATT, SNEGSKA (reference sequence). Trimming left V 2 bases short and J 4 bases short, with 15 bases between. The CDR3 is 15 amino acids. The CDR3 sequence: CSARFSGILNQPQHF. CDR3 coding DNA: TGCAGTGCTAGATTTTCAGGAATTTTGAATCAGCCCCAGCATTTT.

Worth noting for this clonotype: A much larger clone lies a single base off, so this may be a read error. V gene TRBV10-3 combines with J gene TRBJ2-4; D unclear. Per germline, CDR1 ENHRY and CDR2 SYGVKD. V dropped 1 base and J dropped 2 bases, with 9 bases sitting between them. The CDR3 has 15 residues. Here the CDR3 DNA reads TGTGCCATCAGTGAGTTTGGGCAGCCCAAAAACATTCAGTACTTC. Its translation: CAISEFGQPKNIQYF.

This clonotype was seen more than once but under ten times. This sequence joins TRBV5-1 and TRBJ2-1; TRBD2 matches 8 bases. The CDR3 runs 15 residues. Per germline, CDR1 SGHRS and CDR2 YFSETQ. Trimming cost V 7 bases and J 7 bases; bases outside gene matches: 13. The CDR3 spells CASGETSGWMNEQFF. The CDR3 DNA reads TGCGCCAGCGGAGAAACTAGCGGTTGGATGAATGAGCAGTTCTTC.